This TCR beta chain was captured in a study of T cell changes during pregnancy in multiple sclerosis. Some clones are missing from TCRdb's copy, which holds only in-frame ones; the method was immunoSEQ multiplex PCR. The sample records 70,000 to 100,000 clones, roughly 93% being singletons. The germline gives CDR1 SQVTM, CDR2 ANQGSEA. This CDR3 comprises 14 residues. The V and J ends lost 4 bases and 1 base respectively, with 14 bases between them. This TCR was sampled from a female donor with multiple sclerosis, enrolled in a pregnancy study. The material was peripheral blood, obtained in the first trimester of pregnancy. V usage is TRBV29-1 and J usage is TRBJ2-7, with D unclear. The CDR3 loop reads CSVVNSASSYEQYF. DNA of the CDR3: TGCAGCGTTGTAAACTCAGCGAGTTCCTACGAGCAGTACTTC.